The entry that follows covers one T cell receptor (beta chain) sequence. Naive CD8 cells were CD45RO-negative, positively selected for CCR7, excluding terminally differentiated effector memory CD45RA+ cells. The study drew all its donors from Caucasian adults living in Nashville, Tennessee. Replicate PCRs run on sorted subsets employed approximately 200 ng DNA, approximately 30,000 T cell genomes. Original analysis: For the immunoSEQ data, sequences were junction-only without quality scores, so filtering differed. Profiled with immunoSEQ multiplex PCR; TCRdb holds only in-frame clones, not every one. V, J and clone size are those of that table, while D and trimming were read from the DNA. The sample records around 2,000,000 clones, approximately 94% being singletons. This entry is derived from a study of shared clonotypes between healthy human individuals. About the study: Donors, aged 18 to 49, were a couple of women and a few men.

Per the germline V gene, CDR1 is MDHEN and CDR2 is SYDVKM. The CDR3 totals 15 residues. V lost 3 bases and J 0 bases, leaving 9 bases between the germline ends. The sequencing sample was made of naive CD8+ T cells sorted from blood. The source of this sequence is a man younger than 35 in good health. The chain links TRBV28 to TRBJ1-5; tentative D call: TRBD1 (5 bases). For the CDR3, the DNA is TGTGCCAGCAGTTTCGGGACTCTTAGCAATCAGCCCCAGCATTTT. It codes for CASSFGTLSNQPQHF.